The clone carrying this T cell receptor beta chain was seen just once. This same CDR3 is encoded by further DNA sequences in the sample. The source of the sample is a study of blood T cell repertoires in COVID-19. As for the study in general: There were acute and convalescent COVID-19 samples, and they came from the United States, Italy and Spain. Sample material is recorded as cDNA or gDNA derived from T cells, B-cell-depleted T cells, or PBMCs.

Participants in the exposed group had met a COVID-19 case in the 2 weeks before joining the study. Authors' analysis steps: Cell counts per sample came from amplifying reference gene primers. Sequenced by immunoSEQ multiplex PCR; TCRdb stores in-frame clones only, minus some. V and J calls and clone size come straight from that table; D and trimming were deduced from the DNA. Among about 320,000 clones listed, 85% were seen once. V dropped 1 base and J dropped 2 bases, with 9 bases sitting between them. There are 14 residues in the CDR3. CDR1 SGHKS and CDR2 YYEKEE come from the germline V gene (reference sequence).

Material for sequencing was PBMCs or T cells enriched from blood (not recorded which). The source is a woman under 40 who had been exposed to COVID-19. V and J are TRBV5-5 and TRBJ1-1, with D maybe TRBD1 (6 bases). In DNA, the CDR3 is TGTGCCAGCAGCTTGACAGGGAAAAACACTGAAGCTTTCTTT. As protein: CASSLTGKNTEAFF.